The rows below give T cell receptor beta chains drawn from one sample of a study of blood T cell repertoires in COVID-19. Libraries were prepared by immunoSEQ multiplex PCR; TCRdb keeps only in-frame clonotypes and omits some of them. The sample has fewer than 300,000 clones; approximately 90% are singletons. The sequenced sample was peripheral blood. These receptors originate from a woman between 40 and 50 years old who had recovered from COVID-19. CDR3s include the opening cysteine and the closing phenylalanine or tryptophan. The D gene is left open where the match is weak. For some rows the clone size is stated as once, few or many, or as a class when expanded; others skip it.

CDR3	DNA	J	V	size	D
CASRGRSGGGQQYF	TGTGCCAGTAGAGGTCGGTCGGGAGGGGGTCAGCAGTACTTC	TRBJ2-7	TRBV19	-	TRBD2
CASSPTGGDTQYF	TGCGCCAGCAGCCCCACCGGGGGGGATACGCAGTATTTT	TRBJ2-3	TRBV4-1	-	TRBD2
CASSNRRLAGGVGSYNEQFF	TGTGCCAGCAGCAATAGGCGACTAGCGGGGGGGGTAGGGTCCTACAATGAGCAGTTCTTC	TRBJ2-1	TRBV21-1	-	-
CATGGAEAFF	TGTGCCACAGGGGGCGCTGAAGCTTTCTTT	TRBJ1-1	TRBV6-5	-	TRBD1
CASSQASGQGEETQYF	TGCGCCAGCAGCCAGGCCTCGGGACAGGGAGAGGAGACCCAGTACTTC	TRBJ2-5	TRBV4-1	-	TRBD1
CASSLAGDPNSPLHF	TGTGCCAGCAGCTTGGCAGGGGACCCTAATTCACCCCTCCACTTT	TRBJ1-6	TRBV7-9	-	-
CASSLRDSFGYTF	TGCGCCAGCAGCTTGCGGGACAGCTTTGGCTACACCTTC	TRBJ1-2	TRBV5-1	-	TRBD1
CASSAAGLAGDTQYF	TGTGCCAGCAGTGCTGCGGGACTAGCAGGGGATACGCAGTATTTT	TRBJ2-3	TRBV6-4	-	TRBD2
CASTQGQGGTEAFF	TGTGCCAGCACCCAAGGACAGGGAGGCACTGAAGCTTTCTTT	TRBJ1-1	TRBV9	-	TRBD1
CASSPARGSGRDYEQYF	TGTGCCAGCAGCCCAGCTCGGGGGAGCGGGAGGGACTACGAGCAGTACTTC	TRBJ2-7	TRBV9	-	TRBD2
CASRSGGDSNQPQHF	TGTGCCAGCAGGAGTGGGGGGGATAGCAATCAGCCCCAGCATTTT	TRBJ1-5	TRBV7-2	-	-
CASSLASGSWNEQFF	TGTGCTAGCAGCTTGGCTAGCGGGAGTTGGAATGAGCAGTTCTTC	TRBJ2-1	TRBV7-7	-	TRBD2
CASSPLPGAYEQYF	TGTGCCAGCAGCCCACTGCCGGGAGCCTACGAGCAGTACTTC	TRBJ2-7	TRBV3-1/TRBV3-2	-	-
CASHRSGNTIYF	TGTGCCTCCCACAGATCTGGAAACACCATATATTTT	TRBJ1-3	TRBV30	-	-
CASSPGGTSSYGYTF	TGTGCCAGCAGCCCCGGGGGAACCAGTAGTTATGGCTACACCTTC	TRBJ1-2	TRBV9	-	-
CASSVGPSGREANTGELFF	TGTGCCAGCAGCGTAGGTCCTAGCGGGAGGGAGGCGAACACCGGGGAGCTGTTTTTT	TRBJ2-2	TRBV9	-	TRBD2
CASTPVGQSPAGYTF	TGTGCCAGCACCCCCGTGGGACAGTCCCCCGCTGGCTACACCTTC	TRBJ1-2	TRBV27	-	TRBD1
CASSLTQVPVGGYTF	TGTGCCAGCAGCCTAACACAGGTTCCAGTGGGGGGCTACACCTTC	TRBJ1-2	TRBV11-2	-	-
CATSTPGRGYWNEQFF	TGTGCCACCAGCACACCGGGCAGGGGCTATTGGAATGAGCAGTTCTTC	TRBJ2-1	TRBV15	-	-
CATKRTPSYNEQFF	TGTGCCACCAAGCGGACGCCATCCTACAATGAGCAGTTCTTC	TRBJ2-1	TRBV5-5	-	-
CASSRPGTGGDQPQHF	TGTGCCAGCAGCCGCCCCGGGACAGGGGGCGATCAGCCCCAGCATTTT	TRBJ1-5	TRBV6-2/TRBV6-3	-	TRBD1
CASGLGLASTDTQYF	TGTGCCAGCGGTCTTGGACTAGCGAGCACAGATACGCAGTATTTT	TRBJ2-3	TRBV2	-	TRBD2
CASSLTGGSTDTQYF	TGTGCCAGCAGCTTAACGGGGGGGAGCACAGATACGCAGTATTTT	TRBJ2-3	TRBV7-3	-	TRBD2
CASSFVRGVANEKLFF	TGTGCCAGTAGTTTCGTGCGGGGGGTTGCTAATGAAAAACTGTTTTTT	TRBJ1-4	TRBV19	-	-
CASSLGPGVARGYTF	TGTGCCAGCAGCTTGGGTCCAGGGGTAGCGCGGGGCTACACCTTC	TRBJ1-2	TRBV5-5	-	-
CASSQDRAGARNSPLHF	TGCGCCAGCAGCCAAGATCGGGCGGGTGCGAGGAATTCACCCCTCCACTTT	TRBJ1-6	TRBV4-1	few	-
CASSAGAGGQPQHF	TGTGCCAGCAGCGCCGGGGCAGGGGGTCAGCCCCAGCATTTT	TRBJ1-5	TRBV7-9	-	TRBD1
CASSQFPGTSGLYEQYF	TGTGCCAGCAGCCAGTTCCCCGGGACTAGCGGCCTCTACGAGCAGTACTTC	TRBJ2-7	TRBV14	-	TRBD2